This T cell receptor beta chain was sequenced in a study of blood T cell repertoires in COVID-19. Whole-study context: The analysed material was cDNA or gDNA that came from T cells, B-cell-depleted T cells, or PBMCs.

Original methodology: Scientists estimated how many nucleated cells there were by amplifying reference gene primers. Clones were read by immunoSEQ multiplex PCR, and TCRdb kept only the in-frame ones, dropping some. The D gene and trimming were derived from the DNA, and the V and J assignments and clone size from that table. The sample records approximately 220,000 clones, more than 85% being singletons. The CDR3 runs to 16 residues. V gave up 0 bases and J gave up 2 bases, with 11 bases separating them. Germline V gene sequence: CDR1 MGHRA, CDR2 YSYEKL. The TCR was taken from a man aged 40-49 years with acute or convalescent COVID-19. Source material: peripheral blood. This chain joins TRBV4-1 and TRBJ2-1, with D perhaps TRBD1 (5 bases). The CDR3: CASSQDGAQTYNEQFF. CDR3 coding DNA: TGCGCCAGCAGCCAAGATGGGGCGCAAACCTACAATGAGCAGTTCTTC.